The 21 T cell receptor beta chains below were found in one sample sequenced in a study of radiotherapy plus CTLA-4 blockade in lung cancer (dated by TCRdb to about 2018). Library preparation employed the immunoSEQ multiplex PCR assay. The immuneACCESS repertoire file appears here via TCRdb, limited to in-frame rearrangements. These files lack a portion of the clones; in checked studies, under half of the deficit traces to unresolved V genes, and the cause of the others is not known. A total of 70,000 to 90,000 clones appear in this sample, more than 60% of them only once. In total, the top ten clones hold 22% of the sample. Sequences were derived from peripheral blood, sampled from a patient treated with radiotherapy plus ipilimumab. These receptor sequences come from a human donor with non-small cell lung cancer whose response to radiotherapy plus ipilimumab could not be evaluated. Some clones in this sample may be carry-over from other donors' samples.

This rearrangement joins TRBV6-4 to TRBJ2-7; maybe TRBD1 (6 bases). The CDR3 extends over 14 amino acids. Trimming shortened V by 5 bases and J by 5 bases, and 16 bases separated the two germline ends. Germline V lookup: CDR1 MRHNA, CDR2 SNTAGT. CDR3 protein: CASSPRGSQDEQYF. The CDR3 DNA reads TGTGCCAGCAGTCCCAGGGGCTCCCAGGACGAGCAGTACTTC.

This clone was observed a handful of times. This chain uses TRBV9 with TRBJ2-5; tentative D call: TRBD2 (7 bases). This CDR3 is built from 16 residues. Trimming cost V 0 bases and J 5 bases, with 17 bases left between them. CDR1 is SGDLS, CDR2 YYNGEE, per germline. CDR3 nucleotide sequence: TGTGCCAGCAGCGTAGGGGCCGGTGGGGGGGCGGAGACCCAGTACTTC. The encoded protein is CASSVGAGGGAETQYF.

The chain carries TRBV11-2 and TRBJ1-5; 11 positions match TRBD1. The ends lost 3 bases at V and 6 bases at J; junction bases unmatched: 7. This CDR3 has 16 residues. Per the germline V gene, CDR1 is SGHAT and CDR2 is FQNNGV. The CDR3 DNA sequence: TGTGCCAGCAGCTTCGGGACAGGGGGGCTGGGTCAGCCCCAGCATTTT. This encodes CASSFGTGGLGQPQHF.

The chain couples TRBV7-2 to TRBJ2-7, with D possibly TRBD1 on 5 matching bases. Per germline, CDR1 SGHTA and CDR2 FQGNSA. The V gene lost 5 bases and the J gene lost 3 bases, with 14 bases spanning the gap. The CDR3 loop spans 14 amino acids. The CDR3 region has the DNA TGTGCCAGCAGCGAACGCAGGGATGGCTACGAGCAGTACTTC. Translating gives CASSERRDGYEQYF.

The V gene is TRBV4-3, the J gene TRBJ2-1; 10 bases are shared with TRBD1. The germline V gene encodes CDR1 LGHNA and CDR2 YSLEER. After removal of 2 bases from V and 10 bases from J, the junction contained 11 bases not matched to a gene. The CDR3 runs to 16 residues. The CDR3, as DNA: TGCGCCAGCAGCCAAAGAGCGGGGACAGGGGTAGAAGAGCAGTTCTTC. It translates to CASSQRAGTGVEEQFF.

The chain uses TRBV2 and TRBJ2-3; TRBD2 is a possible D gene (6 bases). This CDR3 has 14 amino acids. The germline CDR1 and CDR2 sequences are SNHLY and FYNNEI. The ends were cut back, 7 bases at V and 2 bases at J, with 13 bases in the middle. The CDR3 DNA sequence: TGTGCCAGCACGAGGGGACTTGTCACAGATACGCAGTATTTT. It specifies CASTRGLVTDTQYF.

This clone was seen a few times. The chain links TRBV6-6 to TRBJ1-5; no reliable D call. CDR3 length: 14 amino acids. CDR1 MNHNY and CDR2 SVGAGI come from the germline V gene (reference sequence). V lost 4 bases and J lost 2, with 9 bases in between. CDR3 region: CASSSDNGNQPQHF. In DNA form, the CDR3 reads TGTGCCAGCAGTTCCGACAACGGCAATCAGCCCCAGCATTTT.

The J gene is TRBJ1-1, the V gene TRBV5-4; D may be TRBD1 (5 bases). From germline, CDR1 is SGHNT and CDR2 YYREEE (reference sequence). Trimming pared 7 bases from V and 1 base from J, leaving 11 bases between. CDR3 size: 13 residues. CDR3 coding DNA: TGTGCCAGCCGGACACACGGGAACACTGAAGCTTTCTTT. Amino acid sequence: CASRTHGNTEAFF.

The chain recombines TRBV5-4 with TRBJ1-6, with 9 bases fitting TRBD1. The germline V gene encodes CDR1 SGHNT and CDR2 YYREEE (reference sequence). This CDR3 is 15 amino acids long. V trimming: 4 bases; J trimming: 9 bases; junction bases outside the gene matches: 8. The CDR3 loop reads CASSPRTGEGSPLHF. CDR3 nucleotide sequence: TGTGCCAGCAGCCCGAGGACAGGGGAGGGTTCACCCCTCCACTTT. The full variable domain, in which reference TRBV5-4 and TRBJ1-6 provide the parts outside the CDR3, is ETGVTQSPTHLIKTRGQQVTLRCSSQSGHNTVSWYQQALGQGPQFIFQYYREEENGRGNFPPRFSGLQFPNYSSELNVNALELDDSALYLCASSPRTGEGSPLHFGNGTRLTVT.

The rearrangement links TRBV5-4 to TRBJ2-5; 7 bases line up with TRBD2. Matching the DNA end better, TRBJ2-7 makes the J call doubtful. The CDR3 loop spans 16 amino acids. In germline, CDR1 is SGHNT, CDR2 YYREEE (reference sequence). The CDR3 DNA reads as TGTGCCAGCAGGAATGGTGGCGGGGGAGGAGGCTACGAGCAGTACTTC. The encoded protein is CASRNGGGGGGYEQYF.

The V gene is TRBV5-6, the J gene TRBJ2-2; D is ambiguous. V lost 0 bases to trimming and J lost 5 bases, with 11 bases between them. This CDR3 region has 15 residues. From germline, CDR1 is SGHDT and CDR2 YYEEEE. The CDR3 sequence: CASSLVTRRTGELFF. The CDR3 nucleotides read TGTGCCAGCAGCTTGGTGACAAGACGAACCGGGGAGCTGTTTTTT.

This chain joins TRBV5-1 and TRBJ2-7; TRBD2 might be the D (6 bases). The germline gives CDR1 SGHRS, CDR2 YFSETQ. Trimming took off 4 bases at V and 2 bases at J, with 25 bases between the two ends. The CDR3 extends over 18 amino acids. Here the CDR3 DNA reads TGCGCCAGCAGCCGCCATCCTAGCGATCCCACCGACCCCTACGAGCAGTACTTC. It encodes CASSRHPSDPTDPYEQYF.

The V gene is TRBV5-5, the J gene TRBJ1-1; 7 bases map to TRBD1. The junction had 5 bases not matched to a gene; V was cut back by 1 base and J by 2 bases. This CDR3 is built from 15 residues. Germline V gives CDR1 SGHKS, CDR2 YYEKEE (reference sequence). The CDR3 here is CASSLRQGGNTEAFF. The CDR3, as DNA: TGTGCCAGCAGCTTGAGACAGGGAGGAAACACTGAAGCTTTCTTT.

This clone has a single count. This chain joins TRBV11-1 and TRBJ1-1; TRBD1 might be the D (6 bases). V lost 5 bases and J 0 bases, leaving 16 bases between the germline ends. Germline values: CDR1 SGHAT, CDR2 FQDESV (reference sequence). CDR3 size: 16 residues. As DNA, the CDR3 is TGTGCCAGCAGCCGTCGGACAGTTTCCATGAACACTGAAGCTTTCTTT. Residues: CASSRRTVSMNTEAFF. Variable domain in full (rest from reference TRBV11-1 and TRBJ1-1): EAEVAQSPRYKITEKSQAVAFWCDPISGHATLYWYRQILGQGPELLVQFQDESVVDDSQLPKDRFSAERLKGVDSTLKIQPAELGDSAMYLCASSRRTVSMNTEAFFGQGTRLTVV.

V gene TRBV7-2 combines with J gene TRBJ1-1; D is unresolved. CDR3 length: 15 residues. CDR1 is SGHTA and CDR2 is FQGNSA in the germline V gene. V lost 4 bases and J lost 4, with 16 bases in between. In DNA form, the CDR3 reads TGTGCCAGCAGCTCCGCCGGGTCCGGGGTCACTGAAGCTTTCTTT. Translation gives CASSSAGSGVTEAFF. Drawing the rest from reference TRBV7-2 and TRBJ1-1, the complete variable domain is GAGVSQSPSNKVTEKGKDVELRCDPISGHTALYWYRQSLGQGLEFLIYFQGNSAPDKSGLPSDRFSAERTGGSVSTLTIQRTQQEDSAVYLCASSSAGSGVTEAFFGQGTRLTVV.

The chain employs TRBV4-1 and TRBJ2-5, with D possibly being TRBD2 (8 bases). The germline gives CDR1 MGHRA, CDR2 YSYEKL. This CDR3 contains 16 residues. V lost 7 bases and J lost 10, with 28 bases in between. The CDR3, as DNA: TGCGCCAGCACTGGGACCGGGGGGGCAGGGGGGTTAATCCAGTACTTC. Its translation: CASTGTGGAGGLIQYF.

This clone showed up just once. The chain links TRBV7-9 to TRBJ1-2, with D possibly TRBD1 on 5 matching bases. The CDR3 is made up of 14 amino acids. Between the trimmed V and J ends, which lost 4 bases and 2 bases, there was a span of 11 bases. Germline CDR1 and CDR2: SEHNR and FQNEAQ (reference sequence). CDR3 DNA sequence: TGTGCCAGCAGCTACGTGACAGAGAACTATGGCTACACCTTC. Translation: CASSYVTENYGYTF.

In this sample, this clone turned up a few times. This chain uses TRBV7-9 with TRBJ1-3; D gene unclear. There are 15 residues in the CDR3. Trimming pared 3 bases from V and 0 bases from J, leaving 9 bases between. The germline CDR1 and CDR2 sequences are SEHNR and FQNEAQ (reference sequence). The CDR3 DNA sequence: TGTGCCAGCAGCTTCGGTCTGATCTCTGGAAACACCATATATTTT. Its protein is CASSFGLISGNTIYF. The full variable domain, with the rest looked up from reference TRBV7-9 and TRBJ1-3, is DTGVSQNPRHKITKRGQNVTFRCDPISEHNRLYWYRQTLGQGPEFLTYFQNEAQLEKSRLLSDRFSAERPKGSFSTLEIQRTEQGDSAMYLCASSFGLISGNTIYFGEGSWLTVV.

This clone was found a few times. The DNA of the CDR3 is TGTGCCAGCAGCTCCGCCGGGACAGGGGGTGGCGGGTTGTTTTTT. Translation: CASSSAGTGGGGLFF. The chain links TRBV28 to TRBJ1-4; 11 bases are shared with TRBD1. This CDR3 has 15 residues. V dropped 6 bases and J dropped 15; count of bases not matched to a gene: 15. Germline V gene lookup returns CDR1 MDHEN and CDR2 SYDVKM.

This sequence joins TRBV18 and TRBJ1-1; TRBD1 might be the D (6 bases). The CDR3 runs to 12 residues. In germline, CDR1 is KGHSH, CDR2 LQKENI. V lost 2 bases to trimming and J lost 9 bases, with 10 bases between them. This CDR3 is CASSPGGGKAFF. The CDR3 DNA is TGTGCCAGCTCACCAGGGGGGGGCAAAGCTTTCTTT.

The chain recombines TRBV10-3 with TRBJ1-2, with D perhaps matching TRBD1 (6 bases). The CDR3 sequence is 14 residues long. Germline values: CDR1 ENHRY, CDR2 SYGVKD. The V end lost 7 bases, the J end lost 7 bases, and 19 bases lay between the germline ends. CDR3 in amino acids: CAITSQGPLVGYTF. CDR3 bases: TGTGCCATCACTTCACAGGGTCCCCTCGTTGGCTACACCTTC.